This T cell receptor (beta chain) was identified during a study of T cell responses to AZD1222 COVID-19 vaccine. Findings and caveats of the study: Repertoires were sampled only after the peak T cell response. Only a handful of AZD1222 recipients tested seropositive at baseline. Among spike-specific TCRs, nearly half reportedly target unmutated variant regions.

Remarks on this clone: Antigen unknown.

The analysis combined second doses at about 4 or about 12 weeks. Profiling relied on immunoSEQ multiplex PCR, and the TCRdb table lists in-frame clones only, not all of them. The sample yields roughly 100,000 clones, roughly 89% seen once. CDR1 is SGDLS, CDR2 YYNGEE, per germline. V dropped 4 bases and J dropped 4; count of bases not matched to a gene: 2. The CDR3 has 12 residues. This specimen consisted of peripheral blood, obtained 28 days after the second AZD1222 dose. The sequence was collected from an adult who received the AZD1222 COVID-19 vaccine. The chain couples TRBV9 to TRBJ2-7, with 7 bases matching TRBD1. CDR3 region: CASSRQGYEQYF. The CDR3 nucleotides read TGTGCCAGCAGCAGACAGGGTTACGAGCAGTACTTC.